A single sample gave rise to the 22 T cell receptor beta chains below, sequenced in a study of tissue T cells after allogeneic stem cell transplantation. The table came from immunoSEQ multiplex PCR; TCRdb's copy has only in-frame clones and leaves some out. The sample holds about 22,000 clones, over 60% seen once. The specimen sequenced was spleen. The receptors were sampled from a female BALB/c mouse in good health. The strain's MHC haplotype is H2-d.

This clone was observed a handful of times. Here the gene names and germline are mouse. The read comes to an end 1 residue before the CDR3 does, leaving the germline J gene to fill in the end. V gene TRBV13-2 combines with J gene TRBJ1-2, with a tentative D call TRBD1 (6 bases). The V end was cut by 3 bases, the J end by 4 bases, with 10 bases between. The CDR3 loop spans 13 amino acids. The germline V gene has CDR1 NNHNN and CDR2 SYGAGS (reference sequence). The CDR3 sequence: CASGGQGFSDYTF. Incomplete CDR3 DNA: TGTGCCAGCGGTGGTCAGGGGTTCTCCGACTACACC.

This clone was counted a few times. Here the gene names and germline are mouse. The read terminates 1 residue ahead of where the CDR3 ends, so the germline J gene completes it. The chain links TRBV4 to TRBJ2-7; the match to TRBD1 covers 10 bases. The germline CDR1 and CDR2 sequences are LGHDT and YNNKQL (reference sequence). With 5 bases clipped from V and 7 bases from J, the junction kept 11 bases outside the gene matches. The CDR3 covers 15 residues. CDR3 DNA, as far as it was read: TGTGCCAGCAGCCATCCGACAGGGGGCGCGATGGAACAGTAC. Amino acids: CASSHPTGGAMEQY. The CDR3 reads in full as CASSHPTGGAMEQYF.

Worth noting for this clone: The germline and genes are mouse ones. The read is 1 residue too short to cover the CDR3 end, so that end is filled in from the germline J gene. This chain uses TRBV4 with TRBJ2-5; 10 bases fit TRBD1. From germline, CDR1 is LGHDT and CDR2 YNNKQL (reference sequence). The CDR3 loop spans 15 amino acids. The V gene end was trimmed by 5 bases and the J gene end by 5 bases; junction bases not matched to a gene: 7. The DNA read from the CDR3 is TGTGCCAGCAGCACCTGGGACAGGGGCGGAGACACCCAGTAC. The encoded protein is CASSTWDRGGDTQY. The entire CDR3 reads CASSTWDRGGDTQYF.

On this clone itself: The gene names given are mouse names. The observed sequence ends 1 residue before the CDR3 terminus, with the missing tail filled in from the germline J gene. This rearrangement joins TRBV2 to TRBJ1-2; TRBD1 might be the D (5 bases). V was pared by 0 bases and J by 8 bases, with 10 bases between. Germline V gives CDR1 LGHNA, CDR2 YSYQKL. The CDR3 runs to 13 residues. CDR3 bases read: TGTGCCAGCAGCCAAGATAGGGGAGGGGACTACACC. The encoded protein is CASSQDRGGDYT. The full CDR3 sequence reads CASSQDRGGDYTF.

Turning to this clone: Gene names follow the mouse nomenclature. The sequenced fragment ends 1 residue before the CDR3 boundary, so the rest is inferred from the germline J gene. This rearrangement joins TRBV13-1 to TRBJ2-3; D might be TRBD1 (6 bases). The germline gives CDR1 NSHNY, CDR2 SYGAGN. This CDR3 contains 13 residues. The V end was cut by 3 bases, the J end by 2 bases, with 7 bases between. The CDR3 bases that were read are TGTGCCAGCAGTGGGACAGTTGCAGAAACGCTGTAT. Amino acid sequence: CASSGTVAETLY. The full CDR3 sequence reads CASSGTVAETLYF.

Concerning this clone itself: Mouse gene names apply. The CDR3 end falls 1 residue outside the read, so it is completed with the germline J gene. The rearrangement joins TRBV13-1 to TRBJ2-7; 9 nucleotides match TRBD1. Looked up from germline, CDR1 is NSHNY and CDR2 is SYGAGN. This CDR3 is 14 amino acids long. Trimming cost V 3 bases and J 0 bases; bases outside gene matches: 1. CDR3 loop: CASSAGQGSYEQYF. The CDR3 DNA, read in part, is TGTGCCAGCAGTGCGGGACAGGGCTCCTATGAACAGTAC.

This clone showed up just a few times. Mouse names are used for the genes. With the read ending 1 residue before the CDR3 end, the germline J gene is used to fill in that end. The chain has TRBV13-2 and TRBJ2-7; 11 bases fit TRBD2. This CDR3 comprises 16 residues. The junction had 4 bases not matched to a gene; V was cut back by 2 bases and J by 0 bases. The V gene's germline CDR1 is NNHNN and CDR2 SYGAGS (reference sequence). The DNA read from the CDR3 is TGTGCCAGCGGTGAGGGACTGGGGGATAACTCCTATGAACAGTAC. This sequence encodes CASGEGLGDNSYEQY. The whole CDR3 sequence is CASGEGLGDNSYEQYF.

As regards this clone: Here the gene names and germline are mouse. The CDR3 extends 1 residue past the end of the read, so its final part is completed from the germline J gene. The genes are TRBV1 and TRBJ2-5; D is unresolved. With 3 bases removed from V and 0 bases from J, the gap between germline ends came to 7 bases. This CDR3 is 14 amino acids long. The V gene's germline CDR1 is NSQYPW and CDR2 LRSPGD (reference sequence). The sequenced CDR3 bases are TGCACCTGCAGTGCCCGGTTTAACCAAGACACCCAGTAC. Amino acid sequence: CTCSARFNQDTQY. The full CDR3 is CTCSARFNQDTQYF.

Concerning this clone itself: Gene names are mouse gene names. The read falls 1 residue short of the CDR3 end, and the missing part is taken from the germline J gene. The chain recombines TRBV5 with TRBJ2-7, with D perhaps matching TRBD2 (5 bases). V was clipped by 1 base and J by 3 bases, with 10 bases between them. Germline V lookup: CDR1 LGHNA, CDR2 YNLKQL (reference sequence). CDR3 length: 14 residues. The CDR3 bases that were read are TGTGCCAGCAGCCAAGGGGGTGGGGTCTATGAACAGTAC. Its protein is CASSQGGGVYEQY. The complete CDR3 reads CASSQGGGVYEQYF.

For this clone: Mouse names are used for the genes. The CDR3: CASSQRQSQNTLYF. CDR3 DNA, as far as it was read: TGTGCCAGCAGCCAACGCCAGAGTCAAAACACCTTGTAC. This chain uses TRBV2 with TRBJ2-4; no definite D call. The read is 1 residue too short to cover the CDR3 end, so that end is filled in from the germline J gene. The length of the CDR3 is 14 residues. Trimming pared 2 bases from V and 0 bases from J, leaving 6 bases between. Germline values: CDR1 LGHNA, CDR2 YSYQKL. Variable domain in full (rest from reference TRBV2 and TRBJ2-4): DPKIIQKPKYLVAVTGSEKILICEQYLGHNAMYWYRQSAKKPLEFMFSYSYQKLMDNQTASSRFQPQSSKKNHLDLQITALKPDDSATYFCASSQRQSQNTLYFGAGTRLSVL.

Comment on this clone: Any gene name here is a mouse gene name. The CDR3 end lies 1 residue beyond the end of the read and is filled in from the germline J gene. The chain recombines TRBV20 with TRBJ2-7; 9 positions match TRBD2. With 6 bases clipped from V and 4 bases from J, the junction kept 7 bases outside the gene matches. This CDR3 comprises 13 residues. Germline assignment: CDR1 GFQATS and CDR2 STVNSAI. This CDR3 reads CGACPGTGYEQYF. CDR3 DNA, as far as it was read: TGTGGTGCATGTCCCGGGACTGGGTATGAACAGTAC.

In regard to this clone: Any gene name here is a mouse gene name. The CDR3 is cut off 1 residue early in the read; its end comes from the germline J gene. This chain connects TRBV13-1 to TRBJ1-2; 9 bases are a match to TRBD1. CDR1 and CDR2 (germline): NSHNY, SYGAGN. The junction had 1 base not matched to a gene; V was cut back by 5 bases and J by 5 bases. The CDR3 has 12 amino acids. CDR3 loop: CASRDRGSDYTF. The part of the CDR3 DNA that was read is TGTGCCAGCAGGGACAGGGGATCCGACTACACC.

Concerning this clone itself: Mouse gene names and germline throughout. The CDR3 end is not reached by the read, which stops 1 residue before it; the germline J gene fills it in. The rearrangement links TRBV13-3 to TRBJ2-5, with 8 bases identical to TRBD1. Germline-derived CDR1 and CDR2 are NNHDY and SYVADS. The CDR3 consists of 14 residues. V trimming: 2 bases; J trimming: 6 bases; junction bases outside the gene matches: 5. CDR3 protein: CASSERGQVDTQYF. CDR3 DNA (partial): TGTGCCAGCAGTGAGAGGGGACAGGTGGACACCCAGTAC.

A word on this clone: Gene names are the mouse ones. The read stops 1 residue short of the end of the CDR3; the missing end is completed from the germline J gene. The chain has TRBV5 and TRBJ2-5, with TRBD2 matching over 10 bases. The V segment lost 0 bases and the J segment 3 bases; nucleotides outside the gene matches: 0. Per the germline V gene, CDR1 is LGHNA and CDR2 is YNLKQL (reference sequence). The CDR3 is 15 residues long. CDR3 DNA, as far as it was read: TGTGCCAGCAGCCAAGAGGACTGGGGGCAAGACACCCAGTAC. Translation gives CASSQEDWGQDTQY. In full, the CDR3 is CASSQEDWGQDTQYF.

Concerning this clone itself: Gene names and germline match the mouse. The read stops 1 residue short of the end of the CDR3; the missing end is completed from the germline J gene. The rearrangement joins TRBV16 to TRBJ1-1; 8 nucleotides agree with TRBD1. Germline CDR1 SGHSA, CDR2 FRNQAP. The CDR3 contains 15 residues. The V segment lost 0 bases and the J segment 5 bases; nucleotides outside the gene matches: 5. Partial CDR3 DNA: TGTGCAAGCAGCTTAGAGACAGGGGATGGGACAGAAGTCTTC. It is translated as CASSLETGDGTEVF. The CDR3 in its entirety is CASSLETGDGTEVFF.

A remark on this clone: Gene names follow the mouse nomenclature. The DNA ends 1 residue before the CDR3 does, and the rest of the CDR3 is filled in from the germline J gene. The chain carries TRBV13-2 and TRBJ2-1; 9 bases are a match to TRBD2. This CDR3 is built from 17 residues. V lost 0 bases, J lost 0 bases, and 4 bases stayed unmatched. Germline V gives CDR1 NNHNN, CDR2 SYGAGS (reference sequence). The sequenced part of the CDR3 DNA is TGTGCCAGCGGTGATGCCGGGACTGGGCATAACTATGCTGAGCAGTTC. Amino acids: CASGDAGTGHNYAEQF. The full CDR3 protein is CASGDAGTGHNYAEQFF.

Concerning this clone: Here the gene names and germline are mouse. The read halts 1 residue ahead of the CDR3 end, with the missing end drawn from the germline J gene. The gene calls are TRBV2 and TRBJ2-7; D call uncertain. The CDR3 consists of 12 residues. CDR1 and CDR2 (germline): LGHNA, YSYQKL. Trimming took off 0 bases at V and 1 base at J, with 1 base between the two ends. CDR3 bases read: TGTGCCAGCAGCCAAGATTCCTATGAACAGTAC. Residues: CASSQDSYEQY. The whole CDR3 sequence reads CASSQDSYEQYF.

On this clone itself: Genes and germline are mouse. Read coverage stops 1 residue before the CDR3 terminus; the germline J gene supplies the remainder. The chain couples TRBV13-1 to TRBJ1-3, with D unclear. This CDR3 comprises 16 residues. The V end was cut by 0 bases, the J end by 0 bases, with 10 bases between. Per the germline V gene, CDR1 is NSHNY and CDR2 is SYGAGN. The covered CDR3 bases are TGTGCCAGCAGTGATGGCAGACAAAATTCTGGAAATACGCTCTAT. Translated, it gives CASSDGRQNSGNTLY. The whole CDR3 protein reads CASSDGRQNSGNTLYF.

Turning to this clone: Mouse gene names apply. Read data end 1 residue before the CDR3 end; the end is taken from the germline J gene. The chain uses TRBV13-1 and TRBJ1-3; D gene uncertain. V was clipped by 1 base and J by 0 bases, with 8 bases between them. Germline assignment: CDR1 NSHNY and CDR2 SYGAGN. This CDR3 contains 15 residues. CDR3 loop: CASSDPDRSGNTLYF. The covered CDR3 bases are TGTGCCAGCAGTGATCCGGACCGTTCTGGAAATACGCTCTAT.

This clone was counted between two and nine times. Gene names and germline refer to mouse. From the germline J gene comes the end of the CDR3, since the read stops 1 residue before it. The genes are TRBV30 and TRBJ2-7, with D hard to call. V was trimmed by 0 bases and J by 4 bases, leaving 7 bases between them. The CDR3 totals 12 residues. Germline loops: CDR1 SQVVS, CDR2 ANEGSEA. The chain's CDR3 is CSSRDPPYEQYF. The CDR3 bases that were read are TGTAGTTCTAGAGATCCCCCTTATGAACAGTAC. The entire variable domain, with the rest obtained from reference TRBV30 and TRBJ2-7, is as follows: SVLLYQKPNRDICQSGTSLKIQCVADSQVVSMFWYQQFQEQSLMLMATANEGSEATYESGFTKDKFPISRPNLTFSTLTVNNARPGDSSIYFCSSRDPPYEQYFGPGTRLTVL.

A word on this clone: Gene and germline names: mouse. The sequence runs out 1 residue before the end of the CDR3; the remainder is reconstructed from the germline J gene. The chain joins TRBV19 to TRBJ2-7; TRBD2 aligns across 11 bases. CDR3 size: 15 residues. The J segment lost 0 bases and the V segment lost 2 bases, leaving 1 base of the junction unmatched. The germline CDR1 and CDR2 sequences are FNHDT and SITEND (reference sequence). The chain's CDR3 is CASSMTGGDSYEQYF. The DNA read from the CDR3 is TGTGCCAGCAGTATGACTGGGGGGGACTCCTATGAACAGTAC.

As to this clone: Gene labels here are mouse ones. The CDR3 end lies 1 residue beyond the end of the read and is filled in from the germline J gene. The V call is TRBV29, the J call TRBJ2-1, with no clear D. CDR1 is MSHET, CDR2 SYDVDS, per germline. Deletions cut 5 bases from V and 0 bases from J, with 5 bases between. The length of the CDR3 is 13 residues. CDR3 DNA, as far as it was read: TGTGCTAGCAGTGGGGATAACTATGCTGAGCAGTTC. Translating it yields CASSGDNYAEQF. The whole CDR3 sequence is CASSGDNYAEQFF.